This TCR beta chain originates from a study of blood T cell repertoires in COVID-19. Looking at the study overall: Samples of COVID-19 (acute and convalescent) were obtained from the United States, Italy and Spain. From T cells, B-cell-depleted T cells, or PBMCs came the material, which was cDNA or gDNA.

Authors' data handling: Estimation of nucleated cell counts relied on the amplification of reference gene primers. Produced via immunoSEQ multiplex PCR; TCRdb's table is partial and in-frame only. V, J and clone size were drawn from that table, and D and trimming were deduced from the DNA. The sample consists of around 53,000 clones, more than 75% of them appearing once. The trim removed 3 bases at V and 6 bases at J, leaving 8 bases unmatched. The CDR3 covers 14 residues. Germline CDR1 DFQATT, CDR2 SNEGSKA (reference sequence). The TCR sequence derives from an older woman with COVID-19, enrolled during active disease. This rearrangement joins TRBV20-1 to TRBJ1-5; TRBD1 aligns across 7 bases. Sequenced material: peripheral blood. Written as DNA, the CDR3 is TGCAGTGCTAGTTCAGGGGGTGAGGGTCAGCCCCAGCATTTT. It codes for CSASSGGEGQPQHF.